This T cell receptor beta chain was captured in a study of shared clonotypes between healthy human individuals. Clones were sequenced by immunoSEQ multiplex PCR, and TCRdb holds only the in-frame ones, with some missing. The data contain about half a million clones, around 85% of them seen just once; the ten biggest clones take up approximately 11%. Trimming cost V 5 bases and J 6 bases, with 14 bases left between them. This CDR3 region has 13 residues. Germline CDR1 and CDR2: MNHNY and SVGAGI (reference sequence). The rearrangement uses TRBV6-6 and TRBJ2-7; tentatively, D is TRBD1 (5 bases). The receptor was isolated from a woman in her forties in good health. Some clones in this sample may be carry-over from other donors' samples. Sequencing was done on a sample of PBMCs. The CDR3 nucleotides read TGTGCCAGCAGTCAGGGAAATCTGGGCGAGCAGTACTTC. Its protein is CASSQGNLGEQYF.